This TCR beta chain was identified in a study of glioma-infiltrating T cells after dendritic cell vaccination. General study findings and limits: Patients with more pretreatment TILs had longer time to progression and survival.

Specified time point: after dendritic cell vaccination, including at tumor progression/relapse. Before vaccination, two weeks after the third vaccination, and at progression, PBMC were collected. Comment on this clone: Its target is unknown.

TCRB CDR3 was amplified from 2 ug genomic DNA or less. Data came from immunoSEQ multiplex PCR; TCRdb stores just in-frame clones and leaves some out. Of 85,000 or so clones listed, 85% were seen once; the top ten hold 8.5%. The CDR3 is 19 amino acids. Looked up from germline, CDR1 is LGHNT and CDR2 is FRNRAP. Trimming took 1 base from V and 3 from J; bases not matched to a gene: 16. V gene TRBV12-5 combines with J gene TRBJ1-1; 8 nucleotides agree with TRBD1. Sequences were derived from blood, sampled after dendritic cell vaccination. The sequence came from a human donor with glioblastoma. Here the CDR3 DNA reads TGTGCTAGTGGTTTGGCTCCCCTAGGACAGGGTCCCCGGGACACTGAAGCTTTCTTT. Protein sequence: CASGLAPLGQGPRDTEAFF.